These T cell receptor beta chains were read from a single sample in a study of identical twins. Each CDR3 protein gets one entry after TCRdb re-called the 5' RACE reads with MiXCR. The sample yields 550,000 to 800,000 distinct CDR3 sequences, under 8.5% seen once. The sample was also reused in another study, on yellow fever vaccine responses in identical twins.

Sample: PBMCs. The receptors stem from a woman aged 18 to 35 in good health. CDR3s include the opening cysteine and the closing phenylalanine or tryptophan. A D gene is named only where the DNA matches it firmly. Clone size appears in some rows only: once, few, many, or a class for an expanded clone.

j_call d_call clone_size v_call cdr3_aa cdr3_nt
TRBJ1-4 TRBD1 - TRBV6-1 CASRDRGGLATNEKLFF TGTGCCAGCAGGGACAGGGGGGGCCTTGCAACTAATGAAAAACTGTTTTTT
TRBJ2-1 TRBD2 many TRBV15 CATSGWTSGLYNEQFF TGTGCCACCAGCGGATGGACTAGCGGGCTATACAATGAGCAGTTCTTC
TRBJ2-7 - - TRBV18 CASSPPGLAGEQYF TGTGCCAGCTCACCACCTGGTCTAGCTGGGGAGCAGTACTTC
TRBJ2-6 - few TRBV6-5 CASSFSPVEGGLSGANVLTF TGTGCCAGCAGTTTCTCCCCCGTGGAGGGAGGCCTCTCTGGGGCCAACGTCCTGACTTTC
TRBJ1-2 TRBD1 many TRBV27 CASSRGTGVKSWGYTF TGTGCCAGCAGTAGGGGGACAGGGGTCAAGTCGTGGGGCTACACCTTC
TRBJ2-1 TRBD1 many TRBV9 CASSVGMGQGTDEQFF TGTGCCAGCAGCGTAGGAATGGGACAGGGGACTGATGAGCAGTTCTTC
TRBJ2-7 TRBD1 once TRBV12-3/TRBV12-4 CASRPSGTAHYEQYF TGTGCCAGCAGGCCCTCCGGGACAGCCCACTACGAGCAGTACTTC
TRBJ1-1 TRBD1 - TRBV4-1 CASSQGTARNTEAFF TGCGCCAGCAGCCAGGGGACAGCCCGGAACACTGAAGCTTTCTTT
TRBJ2-6 - - TRBV9 CASSGSGHTGANVLTF TGTGCCAGCAGCGGATCCGGGCACACTGGGGCCAACGTCCTGACTTTC
TRBJ2-1 - few TRBV14 CASSQGLVAGNEQFF TGTGCCAGCAGCCAAGGTCTAGTGGCAGGGAATGAGCAGTTCTTC
TRBJ2-5 - few TRBV5-4 CASPKPNPSETQYF TGTGCCAGCCCCAAACCTAATCCGTCGGAGACCCAGTACTTC
TRBJ1-3 - few TRBV12-3/TRBV12-4 CAFSFSVPRPSSGNTIYF TGTGCCTTCAGTTTTTCTGTTCCCAGGCCTAGCTCTGGAAACACCATATATTTT
TRBJ2-1 TRBD2 few TRBV7-7 CASSLGTGVAGDNEQFF TGTGCCAGCAGCTTAGGTACCGGAGTAGCGGGGGACAATGAGCAGTTCTTC
TRBJ2-3 - few TRBV15 CATSSGLPAEYF TGTGCCACCAGCAGCGGCCTACCCGCCGAGTATTTT
TRBJ2-1 TRBD1 few TRBV12-3/TRBV12-4 CASRPTGEDEQFF TGTGCCAGCAGACCAACAGGGGAAGATGAGCAGTTCTTC
TRBJ2-1 TRBD2 few TRBV4-1 CASSPVLAGGPNSYNEQFF TGCGCCAGCAGCCCCGTACTAGCGGGAGGGCCAAATTCCTACAATGAGCAGTTCTTC
TRBJ1-1 - - TRBV20-1 CTSPQRAAPNTEAFF TGCACTTCCCCACAGCGGGCTGCGCCTAACACTGAAGCTTTCTTT
TRBJ2-7 TRBD2 few TRBV13 CASSLGIHRGAGGTSGPLPYEQYF TGTGCCAGCAGCTTAGGTATCCACAGGGGAGCCGGCGGGACTAGCGGGCCATTGCCCTACGAGCAGTACTTC
TRBJ2-1 TRBD2 many TRBV10-1 CASSEAGSGRGYEQFF TGCGCCAGCAGTGAGGCAGGCAGCGGGAGGGGCTATGAGCAGTTCTTC
TRBJ2-2 - few TRBV7-2 CASSLALLGAPNTGELFF TGTGCCAGCAGCTTAGCCCTATTGGGGGCCCCGAACACCGGGGAGCTGTTTTTT
TRBJ1-1 - many TRBV20-1 CSARDWAGNTEAFF TGCAGTGCTAGAGATTGGGCAGGGAACACTGAAGCTTTCTTT
TRBJ1-2 TRBD1 few TRBV5-1 CASSLYRGPGYGYTF TGCGCCAGCAGCCTATACAGGGGGCCCGGCTATGGCTACACCTTC
TRBJ2-7 TRBD2 few TRBV7-2 CASSFLAGGLGYEQYF TGTGCCAGCAGCTTCCTAGCGGGAGGCTTGGGGTACGAGCAGTACTTC
TRBJ2-7 TRBD2 - TRBV20-1 CSARESSGVYEQYF TGCAGTGCTAGAGAAAGCAGCGGGGTCTACGAGCAGTACTTC
TRBJ2-7 TRBD1 many TRBV12-3/TRBV12-4 CASSGTGRLVYEQYF TGTGCCAGCAGTGGGACAGGGAGGTTGGTCTACGAGCAGTACTTC
TRBJ2-5 - - TRBV5-1 CASSSVSGQETQYF TGCGCCAGCAGCTCCGTTAGCGGACAAGAGACCCAGTACTTC
TRBJ2-1 TRBD1 many TRBV5-1 CASSFRDRAYNEQFF TGCGCCAGCAGCTTTAGGGACAGGGCCTACAATGAGCAGTTCTTC
TRBJ2-7 - - TRBV5-1 CASSASLGDYEQYF TGCGCCAGCAGCGCAAGCCTGGGGGACTACGAGCAGTACTTC
TRBJ2-2 - many TRBV27 CASSLRMAGELFF TGTGCCAGCAGTTTACGCATGGCCGGGGAGCTGTTTTTT
TRBJ1-5 TRBD1 - TRBV20-1 CSANPGQGVRAQHF TGCAGTGCAAACCCGGGACAGGGAGTCAGGGCCCAGCATTTT
TRBJ2-5 TRBD2 many TRBV12-3/TRBV12-4 CASSSGLEETQYF TGTGCCAGCAGTTCGGGACTAGAAGAGACCCAGTACTTC
TRBJ2-2 TRBD1 - TRBV28 CASLPGGGNTGELFF TGTGCCTCTTTACCAGGGGGTGGAAACACCGGGGAGCTGTTTTTT
TRBJ2-1 - many TRBV7-6 CASSLGPWPYNEQFF TGTGCCAGCAGTCTGGGGCCTTGGCCCTACAATGAGCAGTTCTTC
TRBJ2-2 TRBD1 - TRBV2 CASRSNDRGRTGELFF TGTGCCAGCAGAAGCAACGACAGGGGTAGGACCGGGGAGCTGTTTTTT
TRBJ2-1 TRBD1 few TRBV19 CASSIIQSRDSSYNEQFF TGTGCCAGTAGTATAATTCAGAGCAGGGACAGCTCCTACAATGAGCAGTTCTTC
TRBJ2-1 - many TRBV28 CASSLVSGAYNEQFF TGTGCCAGCAGTTTAGTCAGCGGCGCCTACAATGAGCAGTTCTTC
TRBJ2-3 - few TRBV6-1 CASTLTRDLRDTQYF TGTGCCAGCACCCTCACGAGAGACCTAAGGGATACGCAGTATTTT
TRBJ2-2 TRBD1 - TRBV6-5 CASSYKGAGTGELFF TGTGCCAGCAGTTACAAGGGGGCAGGGACCGGGGAGCTGTTTTTT
TRBJ2-1 TRBD1 - TRBV24-1 CATSDTGQETNYNEQFF TGTGCCACCAGTGATACGGGACAGGAGACCAACTACAATGAGCAGTTCTTC
TRBJ1-1 - many TRBV5-1 CASSIGRSNTEAFF TGCGCCAGCAGTATTGGCAGGTCTAACACTGAAGCTTTCTTT